This T cell receptor (beta chain) was retrieved from a study of T cells after posttransplantation cyclophosphamide (dated by TCRdb to the mid-2010s). For the study in its entirety: Using TRB sequencing, the study followed how the T cell repertoire rebuilt after myeloablative bone marrow transplantation with posttransplantation cyclophosphamide given as GVHD prophylaxis. In 3 patients, TRB sequencing was also performed on up to 3 more blood samples taken 2 to 5.2 years after transplant, and in several patients, pretransplant blood was also TRB-sequenced. Because TRA and TRB clonality correlated tightly in eight or nine samples, later TCR analyses were limited to TRB. Blood from all 30 or so PTCy patients with 1-year posttransplant specimens was subjected to TRB sequencing. Public TRB sequences were searched against a database of over 3,000 sequences associated with responses to pathogens, tumor antigens, self-antigens and alloantigens. Samples from a few dozen PTCy-treated patients, along with samples from roughly 15 of their related bone marrow donors, underwent antigen receptor sequencing. Broad study findings and their caveats: Across about 40 patients, TRB clonality was highly associated with recipient CMV seropositivity and CMV reactivation, and PTCy diversity was similar to diversity in CNI/methotrexate controls. Donor-recipient similarity was low at 1-2 months but rose over the first year, and later blood repertoires were often dominated by donor CD8+ memory clones. The TRB repertoires of T cells infiltrating skin or the GI tract showed only limited overlap with the TRB repertoires found in blood.

Interpreted using the paper, the treatment or condition label stands for: high-dose cyclophosphamide on days +3 and +4 as single-agent GVHD prophylaxis. Busulfan and fludarabine conditioning, a related or unrelated marrow graft, and cyclophosphamide on days +3 and +4 were given to PTCy patients. PTCy-treated patients came from a prospective multi-institutional clinical trial. Peripheral blood and bone marrow mononuclear cells were isolated by Ficoll-Hypaque density centrifugation and were cryopreserved. The CDR3 starts with the cysteine, ends with the phenylalanine, and has 18 residues. The read is trimmed to its CDR3 DNA, 54 bases read in frame from base 1. Germline trimming: 0 bases from V, 3 bases from J; junction bases outside gene matches: 8. The germline V gene provides CDR1 LGHNA and CDR2 YSLEER. As concerns this clone: No antigen is known for it. No much larger clonotype is one base removed from it; base qualities were not supplied.

Genomic DNA was used for TRB sequencing, which was performed with the immunoSEQ assay at survey resolution or with the hsTCRB kit. Per the source publication's procedure: The immunoSEQ software was used for initial read processing, and the LymphoSeq R package was used for repertoire analyses. Clonality was computed as 1 minus normalized Shannon entropy; Gini coefficient was also calculated for each TRB dataset. Phenotypes of unsorted samples were inferred by mapping TRB sequences from sorted subsets of the recipient or donor onto the same recipient's unsorted samples. The table was pulled from immuneACCESS by TCRdb, which kept in-frame rearrangements only. Such tables lose some clones; where checked, under half of the loss comes from unresolved V genes, and the rest has no known cause. V and J calls and clone size come straight from that table; D and trimming were deduced from the DNA. This sample lists about 6,500 clones; roughly 80% were detected once. Of the sample, 20% to 25% is held by the ten largest clones.

The chain uses TRBV4-3 and TRBJ2-2; TRBD2 aligns with 9 central bases. The source was PBMCs, collected 1,400 to 1,500 days after allogeneic stem cell transplant with posttransplant cyclophosphamide. The sequence came from a male patient aged 25-45 years who received an allogeneic stem cell transplant from a related donor, was CMV-positive, and had acute GVHD only. It is possible that, after a transplant, some T cells come from the graft donor. The nucleotide sequence reads as follows: TGCGCCAGCAGCCAAGATTGGATGGGACTAGCCGACACCGGGGAGCTGTTTTTT. This gives the protein CASSQDWMGLADTGELFF.